This entry concerns a single T cell receptor (beta chain). Study processing details: Estimation of nucleated cell counts relied on the amplification of reference gene primers. TCRdb's copy holds only in-frame clones and misses some; the assay was immunoSEQ multiplex PCR. V and J calls plus clone size are reproduced from that table; the DNA served to infer D and trimming. The sample consists of approximately 270,000 clones, 85% to 90% of them appearing once. This record comes from a study of blood T cell repertoires in COVID-19. About the research overall: The analysed material was cDNA or gDNA that came from T cells, B-cell-depleted T cells, or PBMCs.

Recruitment covered about 25 US areas and drew participants whose ages spanned about 18 to 100 years. Participants' reported clinical history set cohort assignment. This CDR3 is built from 16 residues. The trim removed 1 base at V and 6 bases at J, leaving 8 bases unmatched. Germline assignment: CDR1 LGHNA and CDR2 YSLEER. The rearrangement joins TRBV4-3 to TRBJ2-3; 9 bases line up with TRBD2. Sample: PBMCs or T cells enriched from blood (not recorded which). This TCR derives from a woman aged 30 to 39 with acute COVID-19. CDR3 sequence (DNA): TGCGCCAGCAGCCAAGTTAGCGGGAGCTCGTTTGATACGCAGTATTTT. Translation gives CASSQVSGSSFDTQYF.